The 26 T cell receptor beta chains below come from one sample, sequenced in a study of T cells in Graves' hyperthyroidism and ophthalmopathy. Using RNA transcripts as the source, TCR beta CDR3 regions were amplified. A set of HTBI primers served as the primers for a first-round RT-PCR of the TCR CDR3. TCRdb re-derived calls from the multiplex PCR reads in MiXCR, one entry per CDR3 protein. The sample has about 280,000 distinct CDR3 sequences; less than 30% are singletons. The sequencing sample was made of blood. Receptors were obtained from a man in his forties with Graves' hyperthyroidism that later progressed to Graves' ophthalmopathy.

This clonotype was picked up many times. This chain's CDR3 is CAWRPASSLNEQYF. CDR3 DNA: TGTGCCTGGAGACCCGCTAGCAGTCTCAACGAGCAGTACTTC. This chain joins TRBV30 and TRBJ2-7; a weak D match, TRBD2 (5 bases). V was trimmed by 3 bases and J by 5 bases, leaving 17 bases between them. From germline, CDR1 is GTSNPN and CDR2 SVGIG (reference sequence). The CDR3 extends over 14 amino acids.

At least ten counts were recorded for this clonotype. V usage is TRBV19 and J usage is TRBJ1-2, with D perhaps TRBD1 (6 bases). The CDR3 runs 12 residues. The germline V gene has CDR1 LNHDA and CDR2 SQIVND (reference sequence). The V end was cut by 7 bases, the J end by 1 base, with 7 bases between. The CDR3, as DNA: TGTGCCAGTACGGACAGTAACTATGGCTACACCTTC. Amino acid sequence: CASTDSNYGYTF. The variable domain in full, completed from reference TRBV19 and TRBJ1-2, reads DGGITQSPKYLFRKEGQNVTLSCEQNLNHDAMYWYRQDPGQGLRLIYYSQIVNDFQKGDIAEGYSVSREKKESFPLTVTSAQKNPTAFYLCASTDSNYGYTFGSGTRLTVV.

The V and J genes are TRBV6-1 and TRBJ1-5; D not resolved. This CDR3 contains 15 residues. Germline-derived CDR1 and CDR2 are MNHNS and SASEGT. V lost 7 bases, J lost 9 bases, and 22 bases lay in between. CDR3 in DNA: TGTGCCAGCATTCCGTCAGCATTAACGGGTAGGCCCCAGCATTTT. Translated: CASIPSALTGRPQHF.

The sample holds many counts of this clonotype. The junction and the germline gene differ at one end; a read error may be behind it. The rearrangement uses TRBV13 and TRBJ2-7; possibly TRBD1 for D (6 bases). The CDR3 contains 12 residues. Germline assignment: CDR1 PRHDT and CDR2 FYEKMQ (reference sequence). The CDR3 DNA follows: TGTGCCGGCAGCCCACAGGGATACGAGCAGTACTTC. Protein: CAGSPQGYEQYF. The complete variable domain, with remaining parts taken from reference TRBV13 and TRBJ2-7, reads AAGVIQSPRHLIKEKRETATLKCYPIPRHDTVYWYQQGPGQDPQFLISFYEKMQSDKGSIPDRFSAQQFSDYHSELNMSSLELGDSALYFCAGSPQGYEQYFGPGTRLTVT.

V is TRBV25-1 and J is TRBJ2-5; 8 bases are a match to TRBD2. With 1 base clipped from V and 5 bases from J, the junction kept 3 bases outside the gene matches. The CDR3 runs to 14 residues. In germline, CDR1 is MGHDK, CDR2 SYGVNS. In DNA form, the CDR3 reads TGTGCCAGCAGTGAATCGGGGACTAGGGAGACCCAGTACTTC. Its protein is CASSESGTRETQYF.

The chain couples TRBV20-1 to TRBJ1-1, with D possibly TRBD1 on 5 matching bases. The CDR3 covers 14 residues. Trimming stripped 0 bases from V and 7 bases from J, with 15 bases between. Germline assignment: CDR1 DFQATT and CDR2 SNEGSKA (reference sequence). The CDR3: CSARDSQGPREAFF. The CDR3 DNA reads TGCAGTGCTAGAGATTCTCAGGGCCCTCGTGAAGCTTTCTTT.

This clonotype was seen ten or more times. This sequence joins TRBV6-5 and TRBJ1-1; TRBD1 is a possible D gene (5 bases). The CDR3 is 14 amino acids. Between the trimmed V and J ends, which lost 2 bases and 4 bases, there was a span of 11 bases. CDR1 and CDR2 from the germline V gene are MNHEY and SVGAGI. The CDR3 bases are TGTGCCAGCAGTTACCGGGGAGGGGCCACTGAAGCTTTCTTT. Its translation is CASSYRGGATEAFF.

The V and J genes are TRBV6-1 and TRBJ2-7; D is unclear. V dropped 6 bases and J dropped 2 bases, with 14 bases sitting between them. The CDR3 consists of 14 residues. Germline values: CDR1 MNHNS, CDR2 SASEGT. The DNA of the CDR3 is TGTGCCAGCAGCCTCCGGGCCCAGGCCTACGAGCAGTACTTC. Translation: CASSLRAQAYEQYF.

This clonotype was seen many times. The chain has TRBV20-1 and TRBJ2-2; D gene ambiguous. Germline CDR1 is DFQATT and CDR2 is SNEGSKA (reference sequence). The CDR3 runs 13 residues. V shed 1 base and J shed 10 bases, with 13 bases lying between them. The CDR3 DNA reads as TGCAGTGCTAGAGCCCCCCGATCCGAGGAGCTGTTTTTT. It translates to CSARAPRSEELFF.

CDR3 in DNA: TGCAGTGCTAGCGCAGGTCTCCAAGAGACCCAGTACTTC. Residues: CSASAGLQETQYF. The chain recombines TRBV20-1 with TRBJ2-5; no definite D call. V was pared by 3 bases and J by 1 base, with 9 bases between. From germline, CDR1 is DFQATT and CDR2 SNEGSKA (reference sequence). The CDR3 extends over 13 amino acids.

This clonotype was picked up many times. The chain employs TRBV3-1 and TRBJ1-5; 9 positions match TRBD1. Looked up from germline, CDR1 is LGHDT and CDR2 is YNNKEL (reference sequence). J lost 4 bases, V lost 1 base, and 2 bases had no gene match. The CDR3 runs 15 residues. The DNA of the CDR3 is TGTGCCAGCAGCCAAGGGACAGGGGCGAATCAGCCCCAGCATTTT. It codes for CASSQGTGANQPQHF.

Ten or more counts support this clonotype. The chain couples TRBV6-2 or TRBV6-3 to TRBJ1-1, with D maybe TRBD1 (5 bases). From germline, CDR1 is MNHEY and CDR2 SVGEGT. Deletions cut 2 bases from V and 0 bases from J, with 22 bases between. This CDR3 comprises 19 residues. The CDR3 bases are TGTGCCAGCAGTTACCCGGGGCCCGGGCGAAAATCGATGAACACTGAAGCTTTCTTT. Encoded protein: CASSYPGPGRKSMNTEAFF.

The V and J genes are TRBV28 and TRBJ2-5, with D possibly called TRBD1 or TRBD2 (5 bases each). The V end was cut by 10 bases, the J end by 9 bases, with 18 bases between. The CDR3 extends over 12 amino acids. CDR1 is MDHEN, CDR2 SYDVKM, per germline. CDR3 nucleotide sequence: TGTGCCACCACCGGTGCGAGGGGAGCCCAGTACTTC. Translating gives CATTGARGAQYF.

This clonotype was counted many times. This sequence joins TRBV6-5 and TRBJ2-2; no firm D call. Germline V gene lookup returns CDR1 MNHEY and CDR2 SVGAGI. The CDR3 covers 13 residues. V was clipped by 4 bases and J by 9 bases, with 12 bases between them. The CDR3 DNA reads as TGTGCCAGCAGTTCGGCAGCACTTCGGGAGCTGTTTTTT. Translating it yields CASSSAALRELFF.

There are many counts of this clonotype. The chain carries TRBV29-1 and TRBJ2-5, with a tentative D call TRBD1 (5 bases). Trimming removed 4 bases at V and 2 bases at J, with 8 bases between. In germline, CDR1 is SQVTM, CDR2 ANQGSEA. The CDR3 has 12 amino acids. The CDR3 sequence: CSVAGWQETQYF. The CDR3 region has the DNA TGCAGCGTTGCAGGGTGGCAAGAGACCCAGTACTTC.

This clonotype was seen ten or more times. A clone one base away is much larger, so this may be a read error. V and J are TRBV28 and TRBJ2-2; unclear D gene. The germline V gene encodes CDR1 MDHEN and CDR2 SYDVKM. The CDR3 contains 14 residues. The CDR3: CAGSLFPPHGELFF. CDR3 nucleotides: TGTGCCGGCAGTTTATTTCCACCGCACGGGGAGCTGTTTTTT. Supplemented by reference TRBV28 and TRBJ2-2, the full variable domain reads DVKVTQSSRYLVKRTGEKVFLECVQDMDHENMFWYRQDPGLGLRLIYFSYDVKMKEKGDIPEGYSVSREKKERFSLILESASTNQTSMYLCAGSLFPPHGELFFGEGSRLTVL.

This clonotype was seen many times. V gene TRBV19 combines with J gene TRBJ2-6, with TRBD1 identical over 8 bases. The CDR3 runs 17 residues. V dropped 1 base and J dropped 2; count of bases not matched to a gene: 4. CDR1 and CDR2 from the germline V gene are LNHDA and SQIVND (reference sequence). The CDR3 protein is CASSIGTGKAGANVLTF. Written as DNA, the CDR3 is TGTGCCAGTAGTATAGGGACAGGGAAGGCTGGGGCCAACGTCCTGACTTTC.

The V and J genes are TRBV12-3 or TRBV12-4 and TRBJ1-5; 11 bases agree with TRBD1. The J segment lost 3 bases and the V segment lost 6 bases, leaving 4 bases of the junction unmatched. The CDR3 extends over 15 amino acids. The CDR3 DNA reads TGTGCCAGCAGACTGGGACAGGGGGACAATCAGCCCCAGCATTTT. This codes for CASRLGQGDNQPQHF.

There are many counts of this clonotype. The chain employs TRBV20-1 and TRBJ1-5; D call uncertain. V was pared by 3 bases and J by 0 bases, with 9 bases between. Germline V CDR1 and CDR2: DFQATT, SNEGSKA (reference sequence). The CDR3 totals 14 residues. CDR3 sequence: CSASGQHSNQPQHF. In DNA, the CDR3 is TGCAGTGCTAGTGGCCAGCATAGCAATCAGCCCCAGCATTTT.

This clonotype was counted ten times or more. The genes are TRBV25-1 and TRBJ1-1; 7 bases line up with TRBD1. Germline CDR1 is MGHDK and CDR2 is SYGVNS. CDR3 size: 16 residues. V lost 4 bases to trimming and J lost 0 bases; unmatched junction nucleotides: 8. CDR3 in DNA: TGTGCCAGCAGTGCACACAGGGGAGGGGTGAACACTGAAGCTTTCTTT. This encodes CASSAHRGGVNTEAFF.

This clonotype has ten or more counts. The rearrangement joins TRBV20-1 to TRBJ2-7, with D possibly being TRBD2 (6 bases). The CDR3 loop spans 17 amino acids. Germline V gene sequence: CDR1 DFQATT, CDR2 SNEGSKA (reference sequence). V was pared by 0 bases and J by 2 bases, with 20 bases between. CDR3 in amino acids: CSARDVFGGGGTYEQYF. DNA for the CDR3: TGCAGTGCTAGAGATGTTTTTGGGGGTGGAGGGACCTACGAGCAGTACTTC.

The J gene is TRBJ2-7, the V gene TRBV28; TRBD1 is a possible D gene (5 bases). With 6 bases removed from V and 5 bases from J, the gap between germline ends came to 17 bases. Germline V CDR1 and CDR2: MDHEN, SYDVKM. The CDR3 length is 14 residues. CDR3 loop: CASSPGRQSDEQYF. The CDR3 nucleotides are TGTGCCAGCAGCCCCGGCCGACAGAGCGACGAGCAGTACTTC.

This clonotype was seen ten or more times. CDR3 nucleotide sequence: TGTGCCAGCAGTTCATGGGAAGGTCAGCCCCAGCATTTT. Its protein is CASSSWEGQPQHF. This rearrangement joins TRBV12-3 or TRBV12-4 to TRBJ1-5; the D is unclear. The CDR3 totals 13 residues. V was pared by 4 bases and J by 6 bases, with 10 bases between.

This sequence joins TRBV4-3 and TRBJ1-1; D is unresolved. Trimming left V 4 bases short and J 4 bases short, with 19 bases between. The V gene's germline CDR1 is LGHNA and CDR2 YSLEER. This CDR3 has 16 amino acids. Written as DNA, the CDR3 is TGCGCCAGCAGCCCCCAGTGGCCAGCGGTGGGCACTGAAGCTTTCTTT. It encodes CASSPQWPAVGTEAFF.

Ten or more counts support this clonotype. The rearrangement joins TRBV5-1 to TRBJ2-5, with TRBD2 as a possible D gene (5 bases). Trimming stripped 6 bases from V and 5 bases from J, with 17 bases between. Per the germline V gene, CDR1 is SGHRS and CDR2 is YFSETQ. The CDR3 length is 14 residues. This CDR3 reads CASTRDSGMETQYF. For the CDR3, the DNA is TGCGCCAGCACCAGAGACTCCGGGATGGAGACCCAGTACTTC.

This clonotype appeared many times. The rearrangement joins TRBV6-1 to TRBJ2-2; no clear D gene. Deletions cut 7 bases from V and 5 bases from J, with 11 bases between. Per the germline V gene, CDR1 is MNHNS and CDR2 is SASEGT. This CDR3 has 13 amino acids. This chain's CDR3 is CASNRDKTGELFF. The CDR3, as DNA: TGTGCCAGCAATCGTGACAAAACCGGGGAGCTGTTTTTT.